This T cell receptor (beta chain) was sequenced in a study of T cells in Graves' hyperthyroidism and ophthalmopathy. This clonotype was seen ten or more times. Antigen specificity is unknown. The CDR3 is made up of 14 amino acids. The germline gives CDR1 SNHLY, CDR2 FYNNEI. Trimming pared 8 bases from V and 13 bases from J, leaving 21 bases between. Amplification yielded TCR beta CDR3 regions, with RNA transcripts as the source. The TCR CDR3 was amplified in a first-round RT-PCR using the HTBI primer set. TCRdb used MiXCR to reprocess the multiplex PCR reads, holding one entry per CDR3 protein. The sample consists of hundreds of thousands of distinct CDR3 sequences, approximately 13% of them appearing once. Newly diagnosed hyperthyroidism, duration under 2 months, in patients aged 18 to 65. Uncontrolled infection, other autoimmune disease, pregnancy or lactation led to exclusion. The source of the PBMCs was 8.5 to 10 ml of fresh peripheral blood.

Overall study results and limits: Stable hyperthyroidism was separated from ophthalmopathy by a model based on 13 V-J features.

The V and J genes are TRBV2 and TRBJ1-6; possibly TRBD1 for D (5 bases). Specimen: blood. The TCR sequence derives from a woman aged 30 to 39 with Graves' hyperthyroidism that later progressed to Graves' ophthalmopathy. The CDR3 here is CASSEPGRPRPLHF. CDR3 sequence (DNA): TGTGCCAGCTCCGAACCGGGACGGCCTAGGCCCCTCCACTTT.